This TCR beta chain was sequenced for a study of blood T cells in healthy people across ages. As to this clonotype: The antigen remains unidentified.

Then a second PCR, running about 6 to 12 cycles, was carried out with a sample-barcoded 5' primer and a J-beta primer mix. Paired-end reads containing CDR3 totaled no fewer than 3 million for each sample. TCRdb re-derived calls from the 5' RACE reads in MiXCR, one entry per CDR3 protein. The sample has about 290,000 distinct CDR3 sequences, 25% to 30% seen once; the top ten hold over 25%. The CDR3 covers 15 residues. Germline-derived CDR1 and CDR2 are SNHLY and FYNNEI. Each of the donors had 8 to 10 milliliters of peripheral blood drawn into EDTA-treated Vacutainer tubes. Findings and caveats of the study: No one knew whether donors had CMV, which possibly confounded expanded clonotype changes. Observed TCR beta diversity per million T cells went down as age went up. This fall followed a roughly linear course with age.

This TCR was sampled from a woman aged 70-85 years in good health. Input material: blood. The V gene is TRBV2, the J gene TRBJ2-5, with D unclear. The J call may be faulty, since TRBJ2-7 better matches the DNA end. The CDR3 here is CASSELGGGSYEQYF. The CDR3 bases are TGTGCCAGCAGTGAACTGGGTGGTGGTTCCTACGAGCAGTACTTC.